The 27 T cell receptor beta chains presented below share a single source sample, sequenced in a study of shared clonotypes between healthy human individuals. TCRdb's copy holds only in-frame clones and misses some; the assay was immunoSEQ multiplex PCR. Found here are 550,000 to 800,000 clones, around 74% of them singletons; the top ten hold approximately 1.6%. What was sequenced was memory CD4+ T cells sorted from blood. Indicated subset: CD45RA-negative fraction. The receptors come from a woman in her twenties or thirties in good health.

The chain joins TRBV7-8 to TRBJ2-5; D remains ambiguous. Germline-derived CDR1 and CDR2 are SGHVS and FQNEAQ. The ends were cut back, 4 bases at V and 5 bases at J, with 11 bases in the middle. The CDR3 is 13 residues long. The CDR3 nucleotides are TGTGCCAGCAGCTCCGTGTCGCGGGAGACCCAGTACTTC. It is translated as CASSSVSRETQYF. The full variable domain, in which reference TRBV7-8 and TRBJ2-5 provide the parts outside the CDR3, is GAGVSQSPRYKVAKRGQDVALRCDPISGHVSLFWYQQALGQGPEFLTYFQNEAQLDKSGLPSDRFFAERPEGSVSTLKIQRTQQEDSAVYLCASSSVSRETQYFGPGTRLLVL.

Here the CDR3 reads CASSPGQGNTEAFF. CDR3 sequence (DNA): TGTGCCAGCAGCCCGGGACAGGGTAACACTGAAGCTTTCTTT. The J gene is TRBJ1-1, the V gene TRBV4-2; 9 nucleotides match TRBD1. Unmatched junction bases numbered 2, after V lost 4 bases and J lost 2 bases. CDR1 is LGHNA, CDR2 YNFKEQ, per germline. The CDR3 runs to 14 residues.

The chain recombines TRBV5-4 with TRBJ2-7; D is undetermined. V was shortened by 4 bases and J by 5 bases, with 22 bases between the two germline ends. CDR1 and CDR2 from the germline V gene are SGHNT and YYREEE (reference sequence). CDR3 length equals 16 residues. CDR3 coding DNA: TGTGCCAGCAGCAGCCAAAAGGGTAGGGCGAGGAACGAGCAGTACTTC. This codes for CASSSQKGRARNEQYF.

The chain joins TRBV5-1 to TRBJ1-5, with D unresolved. Germline V gene data show CDR1 as SGHRS and CDR2 as YFSETQ. This CDR3 has 13 residues. V was trimmed by 3 bases and J by 1 base, leaving 5 bases between them. The CDR3 loop reads CASSSGSNQPQHF. The CDR3 region has the DNA TGCGCCAGCAGCTCCGGGAGCAATCAGCCCCAGCATTTT.

The chain carries TRBV15 and TRBJ1-4; D call uncertain. This CDR3 comprises 12 residues. The germline V gene encodes CDR1 LNHNV and CDR2 YYDKDF (reference sequence). V lost 3 bases and J lost 4, with 3 bases in between. CDR3 bases: TGTGCCACCAGCAGGGTTAATGAAAAACTGTTTTTT. This gives the protein CATSRVNEKLFF.

The chain combines TRBV5-1 with TRBJ2-2; D might be TRBD1 (6 bases). The CDR3 has 15 amino acids. Per germline, CDR1 SGHRS and CDR2 YFSETQ. The V end lost 0 bases, the J end lost 4 bases, and 10 bases lay between the germline ends. The CDR3 DNA follows: TGCGCCAGCAGCTTGGCGACAGGTAGCACCGGGGAGCTGTTTTTT. Residues: CASSLATGSTGELFF.

The chain couples TRBV7-9 to TRBJ2-2; D is possibly TRBD2 (7 bases). Trimming took 5 bases from V and 3 from J, leaving 16 bases between them. CDR1 and CDR2 from the germline V gene are SEHNR and FQNEAQ (reference sequence). This CDR3 contains 16 residues. The CDR3 DNA is TGTGCCAGCAGCCACCCCGGGGGGCAGGACACCGGGGAGCTGTTTTTT. This sequence encodes CASSHPGGQDTGELFF.

CDR3 sequence reads: CASKDRVGDQPQHF. The CDR3 coding sequence is TGTGCCAGTAAGGACAGGGTCGGGGATCAGCCCCAGCATTTT. This chain connects TRBV6-6 to TRBJ1-5; 8 positions agree with TRBD1. CDR1 MNHNY and CDR2 SVGAGI come from the germline V gene (reference sequence). The ends lost 9 bases at V and 5 bases at J; junction bases unmatched: 9. This CDR3 has 14 residues.

The rearrangement uses TRBV18 and TRBJ2-1, with 8 bases aligning to TRBD2. Germline values: CDR1 KGHSH, CDR2 LQKENI. The J segment lost 8 bases and the V segment lost 5 bases, leaving 11 bases of the junction unmatched. CDR3 length: 15 amino acids. The CDR3: CASSSTSGLGDEQFF. The CDR3, as DNA: TGTGCCAGCTCATCTACTAGCGGTCTGGGCGATGAGCAGTTCTTC. The full variable domain, its missing parts supplied by reference TRBV18 and TRBJ2-1, is NAGVMQNPRHLVRRRGQEARLRCSPMKGHSHVYWYRQLPEEGLKFMVYLQKENIIDESGMPKERFSAEFPKEGPSILRIQQVVRGDSAAYFCASSSTSGLGDEQFFGPGTRLTVL.

CDR3 DNA sequence: TGTGCCAGCTCAGGTCCAGGCGATAACTATGGCTACACCTTC. Its translation: CASSGPGDNYGYTF. The chain combines TRBV18 with TRBJ1-2; D not certain. Trimming shortened V by 5 bases and J by 1 base, and 11 bases separated the two germline ends. The length of the CDR3 is 14 residues. Germline assignment: CDR1 KGHSH and CDR2 LQKENI.

The genes are TRBV5-1 and TRBJ1-1; weak D call: TRBD1 (6 bases). V lost 4 bases to trimming and J lost 5 bases, with 24 bases between them. The CDR3 is made up of 17 amino acids. Germline CDR1 is SGHRS and CDR2 is YFSETQ. Here the CDR3 DNA reads TGCGCCAGCAGCAAAAGGGACATCCTTCAACCCCAGACTGAAGCTTTCTTT. It codes for CASSKRDILQPQTEAFF.

The J gene is TRBJ1-4, the V gene TRBV28, with D unresolved. V was pared by 8 bases and J by 3 bases, with 13 bases between. CDR3 length: 14 amino acids. Germline lookup yields CDR1 MDHEN and CDR2 SYDVKM. The CDR3 loop is CASLENRANEKLFF. The CDR3 DNA reads as TGTGCCAGCCTTGAGAACAGAGCTAATGAAAAACTGTTTTTT.

The rearrangement links TRBV5-1 to TRBJ2-2, with TRBD1 identical over 9 bases. The CDR3 runs 16 residues. V was clipped by 3 bases and J by 7 bases; unmatched bases: 10. Germline loops: CDR1 SGHRS, CDR2 YFSETQ. The DNA for the CDR3 is TGCGCCAGCAGCTATACAGGGGGCGTCAGTATCGGGGAGCTGTTTTTT. This codes for CASSYTGGVSIGELFF.

This chain connects TRBV11-2 to TRBJ2-6, with D tentatively TRBD1 or TRBD2 (7 bases each). The CDR3 has 18 amino acids. Germline CDR1 SGHAT, CDR2 FQNNGV. V dropped 6 bases and J dropped 0 bases, with 18 bases sitting between them. Here the CDR3 reads CASSPTRGDSSGANVLTF. In DNA form, the CDR3 reads TGTGCCAGCAGTCCTACCCGGGGGGACAGCTCTGGGGCCAACGTCCTGACTTTC.

This clone was detected only a few times. The V call is TRBV2, the J call TRBJ1-1, with a possible D match to TRBD1 (5 bases). Germline assignment: CDR1 SNHLY and CDR2 FYNNEI. The CDR3 loop spans 14 amino acids. Trimming took off 6 bases at V and 2 bases at J, with 13 bases between the two ends. CDR3 coding DNA: TGTGCCAGCAGAGTTACAGGATTCAACACTGAAGCTTTCTTT. The encoded protein is CASRVTGFNTEAFF. Combining the CDR3 with reference TRBV2 and TRBJ1-1 gives the whole variable domain EPEVTQTPSHQVTQMGQEVILRCVPISNHLYFYWYRQILGQKVEFLVSFYNNEISEKSEIFDDQFSVERPDGSNFTLKIRSTKLEDSAMYFCASRVTGFNTEAFFGQGTRLTVV.

V is TRBV5-1 and J is TRBJ2-5; D gene unclear. The germline gives CDR1 SGHRS, CDR2 YFSETQ. V lost 2 bases and J 5 bases, leaving 16 bases between the germline ends. CDR3 length: 15 amino acids. The CDR3 sequence: CASSLSPTLSETQYF. The CDR3 coding sequence is TGCGCCAGCAGCTTAAGTCCCACGCTCAGCGAGACCCAGTACTTC.

This clone was counted many times. The V gene is TRBV7-8, the J gene TRBJ1-5; D remains unclear. The CDR3 sequence is 14 residues long. CDR1 SGHVS and CDR2 FQNEAQ come from the germline V gene. V lost 1 base and J 5 bases, leaving 9 bases between the germline ends. CDR3 sequence reads: CASSLVSGHQPQHF. In DNA, the CDR3 is TGTGCCAGCAGCTTAGTCTCTGGACATCAGCCCCAGCATTTT.

The V call is TRBV5-1, the J call TRBJ1-2, with 7 positions matching TRBD1. This CDR3 spans 14 amino acids. J lost 5 bases, V lost 3 bases, and 7 bases had no gene match. The germline gives CDR1 SGHRS, CDR2 YFSETQ. CDR3 DNA: TGCGCCAGCAGCTCGGACAGGATTGGGTATGGCTACACCTTC. Protein: CASSSDRIGYGYTF.

The sample holds a few counts of this clone. This chain connects TRBV5-1 to TRBJ2-7, with D tentatively TRBD2 (5 bases). CDR1 and CDR2 (germline): SGHRS, YFSETQ. The CDR3 runs to 15 residues. Between the trimmed V and J ends, which lost 2 bases and 0 bases, there was a span of 12 bases. CDR3 nucleotide sequence: TGCGCCAGCAGCTTAAACGACGGGGTCTCCTACGAGCAGTACTTC. It encodes CASSLNDGVSYEQYF.

The J gene is TRBJ1-3, the V gene TRBV28; D is unresolved. The CDR3 is 16 residues long. Germline V gene lookup returns CDR1 MDHEN and CDR2 SYDVKM. The V end lost 5 bases, the J end lost 4 bases, and 18 bases lay between the germline ends. The CDR3 here is CASSPSEGWSGNTIYF. In nucleotides, the CDR3 is TGTGCCAGCAGTCCCTCGGAGGGATGGTCGGGAAACACCATATATTTT.

The rearrangement joins TRBV7-6 to TRBJ2-7; perhaps D is TRBD1 or TRBD2 (5 bases each). Trimming removed 4 bases from V and 3 bases from J, with 16 bases in between. This CDR3 region has 15 residues. Per germline, CDR1 SGHVS and CDR2 FNYEAQ. Written as DNA, the CDR3 is TGTGCCAGCAGCTATAGCCCGGGACCACTCTACGAGCAGTACTTC. Its translation: CASSYSPGPLYEQYF.

V is TRBV7-2 and J is TRBJ2-7; D is uncertain. V dropped 5 bases and J dropped 0 bases, with 14 bases sitting between them. Germline V gives CDR1 SGHTA, CDR2 FQGNSA. There are 15 residues in the CDR3. CDR3 nucleotides: TGTGCCAGCAGCCGCGGCCAATCAAGCTCCTACGAGCAGTACTTC. Translation: CASSRGQSSSYEQYF.

This clone was seen once. The gene calls are TRBV13 and TRBJ2-7; TRBD2 matches at 10 bases. Germline lookup yields CDR1 PRHDT and CDR2 FYEKMQ (reference sequence). The CDR3 has 14 amino acids. The V and J ends lost 4 bases and 4 bases, in that order; junction bases with no gene match: 4. The CDR3 here is CASSSLAGDYEQYF. The CDR3 bases are TGTGCCAGCAGCTCGCTAGCGGGAGATTACGAGCAGTACTTC.

On this clone itself: A read error may account for a junction end that differs from germline. The chain links TRBV6-1 to TRBJ2-7; 10 bases are shared with TRBD1. This CDR3 comprises 15 residues. From germline, CDR1 is MNHNS and CDR2 SASEGT. The CDR3 nucleotides are TGTGCCAGCATTGAACGTGGGACAGGGGTTTACGAGCAGTACTTC. It yields the protein CASIERGTGVYEQYF.

V usage is TRBV2 and J usage is TRBJ1-5; maybe TRBD1 (5 bases). Germline values: CDR1 SNHLY, CDR2 FYNNEI. This CDR3 comprises 15 residues. Trimming shortened V by 3 bases and J by 2 bases, and 11 bases separated the two germline ends. The CDR3 loop is CASSELVGGNQPQHF. The CDR3 DNA sequence: TGTGCCAGCAGTGAGTTGGTAGGGGGCAATCAGCCCCAGCATTTT.

This sequence joins TRBV5-1 and TRBJ1-1, with D tentatively TRBD1 (5 bases). The V gene lost 2 bases and the J gene lost 4 bases, with 9 bases spanning the gap. Germline values: CDR1 SGHRS, CDR2 YFSETQ. The CDR3 is 13 amino acids. CDR3 in DNA: TGCGCCAGCAGCTTTCAGGGAGCCACTGAAGCTTTCTTT. This gives the protein CASSFQGATEAFF. Complete variable domain (other parts from reference TRBV5-1 and TRBJ1-1): KAGVTQTPRYLIKTRGQQVTLSCSPISGHRSVSWYQQTPGQGLQFLFEYFSETQRNKGNFPGRFSGRQFSNSRSEMNVSTLELGDSALYLCASSFQGATEAFFGQGTRLTVV.

The V call is TRBV11-2, the J call TRBJ1-3; D ambiguous. The V end lost 1 base, the J end lost 2 bases, and 6 bases lay between the germline ends. The CDR3 length is 14 residues. The germline V gene has CDR1 SGHAT and CDR2 FQNNGV. The chain's CDR3 is CASSLGVAGNTIYF. CDR3 nucleotide sequence: TGTGCCAGCAGCTTAGGGGTAGCTGGAAACACCATATATTTT.